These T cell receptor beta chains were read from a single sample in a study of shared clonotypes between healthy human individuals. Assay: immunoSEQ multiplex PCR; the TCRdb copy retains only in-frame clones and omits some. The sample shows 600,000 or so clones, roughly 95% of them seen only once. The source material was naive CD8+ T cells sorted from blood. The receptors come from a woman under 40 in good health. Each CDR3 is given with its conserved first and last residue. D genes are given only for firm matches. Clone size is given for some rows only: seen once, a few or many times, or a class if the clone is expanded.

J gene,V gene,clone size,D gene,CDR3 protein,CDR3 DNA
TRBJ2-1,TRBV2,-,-,CASSDLVYNEQFF,TGTGCCAGCAGTGACCTAGTCTACAATGAGCAGTTCTTC
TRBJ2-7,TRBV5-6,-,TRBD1,CASSPGTGFYEQYF,TGTGCCAGCAGCCCTGGGACAGGCTTCTACGAGCAGTACTTC
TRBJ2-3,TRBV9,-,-,CASSADGSTTDTQYF,TGTGCCAGCAGCGCCGACGGGAGTACGACAGATACGCAGTATTTT
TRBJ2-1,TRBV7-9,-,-,CASSLGAAALSYNEQFF,TGTGCCAGCAGCTTAGGCGCAGCAGCTCTCTCCTACAATGAGCAGTTCTTC
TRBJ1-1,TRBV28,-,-,CASSFRDISMNTEAFF,TGTGCCAGCAGTTTTAGGGACATTTCCATGAACACTGAAGCTTTCTTT
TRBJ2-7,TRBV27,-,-,CASSLLGVGGYEQYF,TGTGCCAGCAGTTTATTGGGTGTAGGAGGGTACGAGCAGTACTTC
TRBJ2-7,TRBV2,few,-,CAVEGSLDEQYF,TGTGCGGTAGAGGGTAGCCTCGACGAGCAGTACTTC
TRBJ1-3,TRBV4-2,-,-,CASSQDPGSGNTIYF,TGTGCCAGCAGCCAAGATCCCGGCTCTGGAAACACCATATATTTT
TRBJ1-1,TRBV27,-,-,CASSLLLGRTEAFF,TGTGCCAGCAGTTTATTGTTGGGACGGACTGAAGCTTTCTTT
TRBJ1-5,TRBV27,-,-,CASGPGVWGSNQPQHF,TGTGCCAGCGGCCCCGGAGTCTGGGGGAGCAATCAGCCCCAGCATTTT
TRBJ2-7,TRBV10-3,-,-,CANRPGTSAGEQYF,TGTGCCAACAGACCGGGAACCTCCGCGGGGGAGCAGTACTTC
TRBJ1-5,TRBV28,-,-,CASSLSRGTLGRFNQPQHF,TGTGCCAGCAGTTTATCCCGGGGCACCTTGGGTCGATTCAATCAGCCCCAGCATTTT
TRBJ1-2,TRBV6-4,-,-,CASSTLYGYTF,TGTGCCAGCAGTACCCTCTATGGCTACACCTTC
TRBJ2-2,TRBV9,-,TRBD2,CASSPLAGVNTGELFF,TGTGCCAGCAGCCCACTAGCGGGAGTGAACACCGGGGAGCTGTTTTTT
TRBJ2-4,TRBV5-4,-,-,CASSLQGLAKNIQYF,TGTGCCAGCAGTCTACAGGGTTTAGCCAAAAACATTCAGTACTTC
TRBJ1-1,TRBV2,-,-,CASTPWGGPDTEAFF,TGTGCCAGCACCCCCTGGGGGGGGCCAGACACTGAAGCTTTCTTT
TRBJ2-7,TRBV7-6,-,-,CASSLGPSYEQYF,TGTGCCAGCAGCTTGGGGCCGTCCTACGAGCAGTACTTC
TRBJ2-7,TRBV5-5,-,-,CASSLVGAPDEQYF,TGTGCCAGCAGCTTGGTAGGGGCGCCGGATGAGCAGTACTTC
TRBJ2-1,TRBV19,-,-,CASSITSFSYNEQFF,TGTGCCAGTAGTATAACGTCTTTTTCCTACAATGAGCAGTTCTTC
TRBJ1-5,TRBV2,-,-,CASSDWGSQPQHF,TGTGCCAGCAGTGACTGGGGGAGTCAGCCCCAGCATTTT
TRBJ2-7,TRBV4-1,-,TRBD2,CASSQDVGTINREQYF,TGCGCCAGCAGCCAAGATGTAGGGACTATCAATCGCGAGCAGTACTTC
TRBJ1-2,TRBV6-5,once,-,CASSYSEGRANGYTF,TGTGCCAGCAGTTACTCGGAGGGGCGCGCCAATGGCTACACCTTC
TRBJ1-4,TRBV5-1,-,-,CASSLVRAPATNEKLFF,TGCGCCAGCAGCTTGGTCAGGGCCCCTGCAACTAATGAAAAACTGTTTTTT
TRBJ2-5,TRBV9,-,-,CASSARTFNF,TGTGCCAGCAGCGCTAGGACTTTCAACTTC
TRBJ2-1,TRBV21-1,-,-,CASSKAPQGLYNEQFF,TGTGCCAGCAGCAAAGCGCCACAGGGGCTATACAATGAGCAGTTCTTC
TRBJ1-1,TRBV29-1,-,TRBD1,CSVRPGGANTEAFF,TGCAGCGTTCGACCAGGGGGCGCAAACACTGAAGCTTTCTTT
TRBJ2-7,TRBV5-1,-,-,CASSLGDNIPYEQYF,TGCGCCAGCAGCTTGGGGGACAACATTCCCTACGAGCAGTACTTC
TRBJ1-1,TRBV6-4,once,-,CASSDSMGLDTEAFF,TGTGCCAGCAGTGACTCGATGGGTTTGGACACTGAAGCTTTCTTT
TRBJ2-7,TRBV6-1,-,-,CASKGLYSYEQYF,TGTGCCAGCAAAGGGCTTTACTCCTACGAGCAGTACTTC
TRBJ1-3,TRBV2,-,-,CASRDLGGGNTIYF,TGTGCCAGCAGAGACCTCGGGGGTGGAAACACCATATATTTT
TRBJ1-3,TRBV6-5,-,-,CASSYGGTGNTIYF,TGTGCCAGCAGTTACGGGGGGACTGGAAACACCATATATTTT
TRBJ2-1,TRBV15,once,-,CATSTLNNEQFF,TGTGCCACCAGCACCCTAAACAATGAGCAGTTCTTC
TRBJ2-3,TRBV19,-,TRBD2,CASSCLPGQGCPGTSGLTDTQYF,TGTGCCAGTAGTTGCCTACCGGGACAGGGATGTCCCGGGACTAGCGGGCTCACAGATACGCAGTATTTT
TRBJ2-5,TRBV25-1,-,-,CASIEEGRLWLGETQYF,TGTGCCAGCATCGAAGAGGGCAGATTATGGTTGGGAGAGACCCAGTACTTC
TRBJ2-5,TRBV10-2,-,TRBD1,CASSLDRAETQYF,TGCGCCAGCAGTTTGGACAGGGCGGAGACCCAGTACTTC
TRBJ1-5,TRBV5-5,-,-,CASSWAGVDFHQPQHF,TGTGCCAGCAGCTGGGCGGGGGTCGACTTCCATCAGCCCCAGCATTTT
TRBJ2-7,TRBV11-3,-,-,CASSLGNEQYF,TGTGCCAGCAGCTTAGGTAACGAGCAGTACTTC
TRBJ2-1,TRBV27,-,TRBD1,CASTPTGASSYNEQFF,TGTGCCAGCACCCCTACAGGGGCGAGCTCCTACAATGAGCAGTTCTTC
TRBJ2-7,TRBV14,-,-,CASRLGLLGEQYF,TGTGCCAGCAGGCTGGGCCTACTAGGCGAGCAGTACTTC
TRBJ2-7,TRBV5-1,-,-,CASSLEAHRASEQYF,TGCGCCAGCAGCTTGGAAGCCCACCGGGCATCCGAGCAGTACTTC
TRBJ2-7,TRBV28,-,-,CAAGNWSSYEQYF,TGTGCCGCCGGGAATTGGAGCTCCTACGAGCAGTACTTC
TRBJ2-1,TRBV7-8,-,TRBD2,CASSLFRGGRTNEQFF,TGTGCCAGCAGTCTTTTTAGGGGCGGGAGAACTAATGAGCAGTTCTTC
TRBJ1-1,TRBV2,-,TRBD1,CASSETGSSTEAFF,TGTGCCAGCAGTGAGACAGGGTCAAGCACTGAAGCTTTCTTT